One and the same sample provided the 20 T cell receptor beta chains below, sequenced in a study of PD-L1 blockade in urothelial cancer. Time point indicated: peripheral blood 6 weeks after treatment start. Using immunoSEQ multiplex PCR, the repertoire was profiled, and TCRdb retains in-frame clones only, with some absent. This sample carries about 110,000 clones, under 95% of them seen once, and the ten largest clones take around 4%. Here the sequenced sample was PBMCs, taken around atezolizumab (anti-PD-L1) treatment. All receptors derive from a man in his sixties with urothelial cancer.

The rearrangement links TRBV7-8 to TRBJ1-1; a weak D match, TRBD1 (5 bases). The CDR3 consists of 14 residues. The V end lost 2 bases, the J end lost 4 bases, and 11 bases lay between the germline ends. The germline V gene encodes CDR1 SGHVS and CDR2 FQNEAQ. In nucleotides, the CDR3 is TGTGCCAGCAGCTTAAGGTCCAGGGCCACTGAAGCTTTCTTT. Its translation is CASSLRSRATEAFF.

The chain couples TRBV6-6 to TRBJ2-5; D ambiguous. The germline V gene has CDR1 MNHNY and CDR2 SVGAGI (reference sequence). This CDR3 has 12 amino acids. V shed 0 bases and J shed 5 bases, with 4 bases lying between them. CDR3 in amino acids: CASSYSQETQYF. The CDR3 DNA reads as TGTGCCAGCAGTTACTCTCAGGAGACCCAGTACTTC.

This clone was counted only a few times. The gene calls are TRBV4-2 and TRBJ1-6; 7 bases fit TRBD1. Losses at the gene ends were 0 bases for V and 7 bases for J; bases not matched to a gene: 6. The germline V gene has CDR1 LGHNA and CDR2 YNFKEQ. This CDR3 region has 16 residues. In nucleotides, the CDR3 is TGTGCCAGCAGCCAAGATTCCGACAGGGTAAATTCACCCCTCCACTTT. Translating gives CASSQDSDRVNSPLHF.

This clone was seen at least ten times. The J gene is TRBJ2-2, the V gene TRBV6-4, with 9 bases fitting TRBD1. Trimming removed 3 bases from V and 10 bases from J; junction bases left unmatched: 15. Germline values: CDR1 MRHNA, CDR2 SNTAGT. The CDR3 contains 17 residues. CDR3 nucleotide sequence: TGTGCCAGCAGTGAATACTACACGGGACAGGGAGGAGAGGAGCTGTTTTTT. Residues: CASSEYYTGQGGEELFF.

The chain uses TRBV12-2 and TRBJ2-7; TRBD2, the table's D call, was not compared with the DNA. TRBV12-2 constitutes a pseudogene. This CDR3 has 15 amino acids. The CDR3 here is CASRLALADTYEQYF. Written as DNA, the CDR3 is TGTGCAAGTCGCTTAGCTCTAGCGGATACCTACGAGCAGTACTTC.

The chain links TRBV4-2 to TRBJ2-1; 9 nucleotides line up with TRBD2. The J segment lost 5 bases and the V segment lost 1 base, leaving 6 bases of the junction unmatched. The CDR3 loop spans 16 amino acids. CDR1 is LGHNA, CDR2 YNFKEQ, per germline. CDR3 in DNA: TGTGCCAGCAGCCAAGGAGGGACTAGCCGACACAATGAGCAGTTCTTC. Protein: CASSQGGTSRHNEQFF.

This chain uses TRBV5-8 with TRBJ1-2, with a tentative D call TRBD1 (5 bases). Germline V gives CDR1 SGHTS, CDR2 YDEGEE. This CDR3 spans 12 amino acids. Trimming cost V 0 bases and J 10 bases, with 10 bases left between them. CDR3 nucleotides: TGTGCCAGCAGCTTGGCCTTAGGGGCCTACACCTTC. Amino acid sequence: CASSLALGAYTF.

The rearrangement links TRBV5-4 to TRBJ2-7, with 8 bases that match TRBD2. The trim removed 1 base at V and 6 bases at J, leaving 9 bases unmatched. Germline CDR1 is SGHNT and CDR2 is YYREEE (reference sequence). The CDR3 covers 15 residues. The chain's CDR3 is CASSLPLAGGGEQYF. CDR3 nucleotide sequence: TGTGCCAGCAGCTTGCCCCTCGCGGGAGGAGGCGAGCAGTACTTC.

This chain connects TRBV28 to TRBJ2-1; TRBD2 agrees at 11 bases. Germline V gene sequence: CDR1 MDHEN, CDR2 SYDVKM. This CDR3 spans 16 amino acids. The junction had 11 bases not matched to a gene; V was cut back by 7 bases and J by 6 bases. CDR3 region: CASTPSGTSGVNEQFF. The CDR3 coding sequence is TGTGCCAGCACCCCCTCCGGGACTAGCGGAGTCAATGAGCAGTTCTTC.

The gene calls are TRBV19 and TRBJ2-3; D unresolved. The V end lost 7 bases, the J end lost 2 bases, and 13 bases lay between the germline ends. The CDR3 consists of 14 residues. Looked up from germline, CDR1 is LNHDA and CDR2 is SQIVND (reference sequence). The CDR3 DNA follows: TGTGCCAGTAACCTGGGCAGACACACAGATACGCAGTATTTT. Translation: CASNLGRHTDTQYF.

The V call is TRBV27, the J call TRBJ2-7, with 7 bases fitting TRBD2. J was trimmed by 4 bases and V by 5 bases; bases with no gene match: 11. Germline CDR1 reads MNHEY; CDR2 reads SMNVEV (reference sequence). The CDR3 is 15 residues long. CDR3 loop: CASSDWGGVRYEQYF. The CDR3 DNA reads TGTGCCAGCAGTGACTGGGGGGGAGTGAGGTACGAGCAGTACTTC.

The rearrangement joins TRBV30 to TRBJ1-1, with TRBD1 matching over 7 bases. The CDR3 has 13 amino acids. From germline, CDR1 is GTSNPN and CDR2 SVGIG (reference sequence). The trim removed 8 bases at V and 4 bases at J, leaving 10 bases unmatched. The CDR3 DNA sequence: TGTGCCGGACACAGGGGTGTGGGCACTGAAGCTTTCTTT. Protein: CAGHRGVGTEAFF.

The chain combines TRBV6-5 with TRBJ2-3, with 7 bases identical to TRBD1. V shed 6 bases and J 2 bases; nucleotides not matched to a gene: 5. Germline V gene lookup returns CDR1 MNHEY and CDR2 SVGAGI. CDR3 size: 14 residues. The CDR3 here is CASRKGQTTDTQYF. CDR3 nucleotides: TGTGCCAGCAGAAAGGGACAGACCACAGATACGCAGTATTTT.

V usage is TRBV18 and J usage is TRBJ2-2; D remains ambiguous. This CDR3 has 14 residues. The germline gives CDR1 KGHSH, CDR2 LQKENI. With 3 bases removed from V and 1 base from J, the gap between germline ends came to 6 bases. CDR3 region: CASSPPRNTGELFF. DNA of the CDR3: TGTGCCAGCTCACCCCCCAGGAACACCGGGGAGCTGTTTTTT.

J is TRBJ1-5 and V is TRBV7-2; no firm D call. Germline V CDR1 and CDR2: SGHTA, FQGNSA. The ends were cut back, 0 bases at V and 9 bases at J, with 15 bases in the middle. CDR3 size: 15 residues. The CDR3 loop is CASSLARAGGTPQHF. In DNA form, the CDR3 reads TGTGCCAGCAGCTTAGCGCGGGCGGGTGGAACGCCCCAGCATTTT.

The rearrangement joins TRBV9 to TRBJ2-7; 7 bases fit TRBD1. With V trimmed by 3 bases and J by 5 bases, 11 bases remained unmatched. The germline CDR1 and CDR2 sequences are SGDLS and YYNGEE. The CDR3 spans 15 residues. Here the CDR3 DNA reads TGTGCCAGCAGCGCCAGGGGGACCCCTAGGGACGAGCAGTACTTC. Protein: CASSARGTPRDEQYF.

The rearrangement links TRBV5-1 to TRBJ1-4, with 12 bases identical to TRBD1. The V and J ends lost 3 bases and 5 bases, in that order; junction bases with no gene match: 2. Germline CDR1 reads SGHRS; CDR2 reads YFSETQ. This CDR3 has 15 residues. CDR3 in amino acids: CASSWGTGGNEKLFF. CDR3 in DNA: TGCGCCAGCAGCTGGGGGACAGGGGGCAATGAAAAACTGTTTTTT.

V and J are TRBV9 and TRBJ1-6; the D gene is possibly TRBD1 (5 bases). V gave up 4 bases and J gave up 6 bases, with 11 bases separating them. The germline gives CDR1 SGDLS, CDR2 YYNGEE. The CDR3 covers 14 residues. The CDR3 is CASSQQDSNSPLHF. In DNA, the CDR3 is TGTGCCAGCAGCCAACAAGACAGTAATTCACCCCTCCACTTT. The whole variable domain, remainder taken from reference TRBV9 and TRBJ1-6, is DSGVTQTPKHLITATGQRVTLRCSPRSGDLSVYWYQQSLDQGLQFLIQYYNGEERAKGNILERFSAQQFPDLHSELNLSSLELGDSALYFCASSQQDSNSPLHFGNGTRLTVT.

This chain connects TRBV5-1 to TRBJ2-1; possible D gene TRBD2, 5 bases. There are 17 residues in the CDR3. The germline CDR1 and CDR2 sequences are SGHRS and YFSETQ. V shed 4 bases and J shed 0 bases, with 17 bases lying between them. The CDR3 region is CASSLSPGSSSYNEQFF. Here the CDR3 DNA reads TGCGCCAGCAGCCTGAGTCCGGGGAGCAGCTCCTACAATGAGCAGTTCTTC. Drawing the rest from reference TRBV5-1 and TRBJ2-1, the complete variable domain is KAGVTQTPRYLIKTRGQQVTLSCSPISGHRSVSWYQQTPGQGLQFLFEYFSETQRNKGNFPGRFSGRQFSNSRSEMNVSTLELGDSALYLCASSLSPGSSSYNEQFFGPGTRLTVL.

The chain combines TRBV6-1 with TRBJ1-6; no reliable D call. The germline V and J ends were trimmed by 0 bases and 7 bases, with 10 bases remaining between them. Germline V gene sequence: CDR1 MNHNS, CDR2 SASEGT. CDR3 length: 15 amino acids. The DNA for the CDR3 is TGTGCCAGCAGTGAAGCGAGGGTTTTGAATTCACCCCTCCACTTT. Translation: CASSEARVLNSPLHF.